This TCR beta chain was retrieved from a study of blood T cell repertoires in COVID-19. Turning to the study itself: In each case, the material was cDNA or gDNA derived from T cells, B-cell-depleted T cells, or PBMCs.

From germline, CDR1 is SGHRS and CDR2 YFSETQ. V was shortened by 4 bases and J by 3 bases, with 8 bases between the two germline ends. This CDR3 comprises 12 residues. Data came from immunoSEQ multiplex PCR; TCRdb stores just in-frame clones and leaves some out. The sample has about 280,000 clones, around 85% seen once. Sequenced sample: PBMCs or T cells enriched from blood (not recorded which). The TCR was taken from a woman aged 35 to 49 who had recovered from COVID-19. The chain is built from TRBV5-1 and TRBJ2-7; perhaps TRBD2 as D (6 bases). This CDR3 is CASSRGGYEQYF. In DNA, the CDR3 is TGCGCCAGCAGCAGGGGAGGCTACGAGCAGTACTTC.